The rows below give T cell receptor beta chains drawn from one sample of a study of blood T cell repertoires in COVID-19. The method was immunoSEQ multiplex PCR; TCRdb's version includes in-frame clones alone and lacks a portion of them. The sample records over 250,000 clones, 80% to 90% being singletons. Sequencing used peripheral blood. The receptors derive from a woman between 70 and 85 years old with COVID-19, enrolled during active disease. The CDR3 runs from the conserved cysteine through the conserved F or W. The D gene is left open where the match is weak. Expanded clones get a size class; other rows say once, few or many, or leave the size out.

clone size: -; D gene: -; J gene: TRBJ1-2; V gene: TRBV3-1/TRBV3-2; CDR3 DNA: TGTGCCAGCAGCCAGGGGTCAGGGCTCTATGGCTACACCTTC; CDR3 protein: CASSQGSGLYGYTF
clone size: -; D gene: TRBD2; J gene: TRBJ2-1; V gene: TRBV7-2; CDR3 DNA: TGTGCCAGCAGCACCCCCCGGTCGCGGGAGGTTAGCTCCTACAATGAGCAGTTCTTC; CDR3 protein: CASSTPRSREVSSYNEQFF
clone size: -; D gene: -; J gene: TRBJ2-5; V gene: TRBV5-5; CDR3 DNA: TGTGCCAGCAACATCTTTTTTGGCGAGACCCAGTACTTC; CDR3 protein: CASNIFFGETQYF
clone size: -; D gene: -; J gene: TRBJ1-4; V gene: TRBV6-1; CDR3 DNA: TGTGCCAGCAGTGACAGGCCTGCAACTAATGAAAAACTGTTTTTT; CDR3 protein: CASSDRPATNEKLFF
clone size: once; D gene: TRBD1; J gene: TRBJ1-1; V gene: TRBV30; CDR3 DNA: TGTGCCTGGAGTCCGCCCGGACAGGGGGGCACTGAAGCTTTCTTT; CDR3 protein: CAWSPPGQGGTEAFF
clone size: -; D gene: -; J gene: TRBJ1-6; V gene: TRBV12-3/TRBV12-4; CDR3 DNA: TGTGCCAGCACCTTCGGTAATTCACCCCTCCACTTT; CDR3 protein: CASTFGNSPLHF
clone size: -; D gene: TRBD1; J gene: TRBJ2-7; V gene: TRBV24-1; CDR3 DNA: TGTGCCACCAGTGATTCTCCCGGACAGGGTGGGCAGTACTTC; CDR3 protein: CATSDSPGQGGQYF
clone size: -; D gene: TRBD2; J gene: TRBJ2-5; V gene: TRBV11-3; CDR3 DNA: TGTGCCAGCAGCAAAGGGACTAGCGGGAGCACGGCCCCAGAGACCCAGTACTTC; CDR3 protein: CASSKGTSGSTAPETQYF
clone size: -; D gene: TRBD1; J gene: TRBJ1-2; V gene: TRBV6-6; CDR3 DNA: TGTGCCAGCAGGGACAGGTGGGAAGACTATGGCTACACCTTC; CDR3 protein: CASRDRWEDYGYTF
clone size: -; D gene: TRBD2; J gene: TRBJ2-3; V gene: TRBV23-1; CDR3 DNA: TGCGCCAGCAGTCAATCTCTAAAAACCGGGACTAGCGGGAGACCCCCGGATACGCAGTATTTT; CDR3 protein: CASSQSLKTGTSGRPPDTQYF
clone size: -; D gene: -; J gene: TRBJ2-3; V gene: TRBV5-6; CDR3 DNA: TGTGCCAGCAGCATCCATCCGGGCGGGACTAGCACAGATACGCAGTATTTT; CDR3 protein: CASSIHPGGTSTDTQYF
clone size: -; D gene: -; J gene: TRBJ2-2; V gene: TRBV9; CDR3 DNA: TGTGCCAGCAGCGTGTTGGGTAGCGACAACACCGGGGAGCTGTTTTTT; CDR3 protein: CASSVLGSDNTGELFF
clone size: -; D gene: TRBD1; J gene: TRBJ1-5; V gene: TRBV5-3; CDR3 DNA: TGTGCCAGAAGCTTTGGGCAGGGGGCAGGAAATCAGCCCCAGCATTTT; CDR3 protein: CARSFGQGAGNQPQHF
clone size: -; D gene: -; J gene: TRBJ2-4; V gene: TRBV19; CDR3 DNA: TGTGCCAGTAGTATCTCGTACAGCCTAGCCAAAAACATTCAGTACTTC; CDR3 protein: CASSISYSLAKNIQYF
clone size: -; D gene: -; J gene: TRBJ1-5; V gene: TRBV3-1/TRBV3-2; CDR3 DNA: TGTGCCAGCAGCCAAGAACCGTACCGGGGTCGCAATCAGCCCCAGCATTTT; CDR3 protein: CASSQEPYRGRNQPQHF
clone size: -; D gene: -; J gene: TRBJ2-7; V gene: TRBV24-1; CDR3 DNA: TGTGCCACCAGTGACGGGACTTATAACGAGCAGTACTTC; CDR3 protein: CATSDGTYNEQYF
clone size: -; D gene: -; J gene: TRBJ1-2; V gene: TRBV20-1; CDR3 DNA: TGCAGTGCTAGTGGGGGGGACTATGGCTACACCTTC; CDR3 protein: CSASGGDYGYTF
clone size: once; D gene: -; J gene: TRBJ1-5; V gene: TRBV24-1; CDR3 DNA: TGTGCCACCAGTGATGATCTACAGGGACAGCCCCAGCATTTT; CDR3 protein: CATSDDLQGQPQHF
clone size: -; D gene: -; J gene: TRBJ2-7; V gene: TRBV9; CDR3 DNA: TGTGCCAGCAGCGTAGGGGGGCTTCGCGACGAGCAGTACTTC; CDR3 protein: CASSVGGLRDEQYF
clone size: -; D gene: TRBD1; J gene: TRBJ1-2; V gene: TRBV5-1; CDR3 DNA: TGCGCCAGCAGCCCCGGGACAGAAGGCTACACCTTC; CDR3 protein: CASSPGTEGYTF
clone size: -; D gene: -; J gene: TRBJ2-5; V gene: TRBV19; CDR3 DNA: TGTGCCAGTAGTATGTTTGCCGTGGCCTCACAAGAGACCCAGTACTTC; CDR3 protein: CASSMFAVASQETQYF
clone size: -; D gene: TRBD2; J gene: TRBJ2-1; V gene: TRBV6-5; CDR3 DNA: TGTGCCAGCAGTGACTCCATAGCGGGAGAGCAGTTCTTC; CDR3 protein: CASSDSIAGEQFF
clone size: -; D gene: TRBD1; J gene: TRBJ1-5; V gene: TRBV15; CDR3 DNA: TGTGCCACCAGCAGAGTACAGGGGCAATATCAGCCCCAGCATTTT; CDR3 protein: CATSRVQGQYQPQHF
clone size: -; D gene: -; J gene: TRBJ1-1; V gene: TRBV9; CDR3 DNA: TGTGCCAGCACCGTAGCTTCGGGAGAGAACACTGAAGCTTTCTTT; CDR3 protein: CASTVASGENTEAFF
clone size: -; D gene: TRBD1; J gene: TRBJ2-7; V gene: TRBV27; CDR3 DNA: TGTGCCGCCCGGGACAGTGGTAACACCTACGAGCAGTACTTC; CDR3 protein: CAARDSGNTYEQYF
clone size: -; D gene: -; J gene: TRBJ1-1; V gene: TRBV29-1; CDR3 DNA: TGCAGCGTTATCCTACAGGGGAACACTGAAGCTTTCTTT; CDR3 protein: CSVILQGNTEAFF
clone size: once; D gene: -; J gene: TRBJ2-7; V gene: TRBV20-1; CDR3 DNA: TGCAGTGCTATGACAGGTTACGAGCAGTACTTC; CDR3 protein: CSAMTGYEQYF
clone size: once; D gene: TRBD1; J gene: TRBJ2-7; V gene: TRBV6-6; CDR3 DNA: TGTGCCAGCAGTTACTTGGGGGGACAGGGCCACGAGCAGTACTTC; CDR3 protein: CASSYLGGQGHEQYF
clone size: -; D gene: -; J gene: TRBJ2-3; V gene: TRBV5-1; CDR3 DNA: TGCGCCAGCAGCCCCACCGGGGGTTCTAGCACAGATACGCAGTATTTT; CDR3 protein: CASSPTGGSSTDTQYF